This record concerns one TCR beta chain sequence. The table came from immunoSEQ multiplex PCR; TCRdb's copy has only in-frame clones and leaves some out. The sample has approximately 150,000 clones, about nine tenths seen once. The data are from a study of blood T cell repertoires in COVID-19. Trimming shortened V by 1 base and J by 4 bases, and 5 bases separated the two germline ends. Per germline, CDR1 SGHTS and CDR2 YDEGEE. This CDR3 is 12 amino acids long. J is TRBJ1-2 and V is TRBV5-8; no reliable D call. Sequencing used peripheral blood. The TCR comes from a woman between 50 and 59 years old with acute or convalescent COVID-19. CDR3 nucleotide sequence: TGTGCCAGCAGCTTGCTCAGCTATGGCTACACCTTC. Amino acids: CASSLLSYGYTF.